A selection of T cell receptor beta chains follows, all from one sample in a study of blood T cell repertoires in COVID-19. Assay used: immunoSEQ multiplex PCR; TCRdb lists only in-frame clones, some missing. Here the sample spans about 200,000 clones, around nine tenths being singletons. Sequencing input: peripheral blood. These TCRs come from a middle-aged man with COVID-19, enrolled during active disease. The conserved cysteine and the conserved F or W are not part of the CDR3 here.

TRBV5-6,TRBJ2-7,10,ASSLTAYEQY
TRBV27,TRBJ1-5,12,ASRFQGSNQPQH
TRBV30,TRBJ2-5,12,AWSVIQFQETQY
TRBV7-6,TRBJ2-3,12,ASSNRGHLDTQY
TRBV29-1,TRBJ1-2,15,SVEVGIMDSSNYGYT
TRBV6-1,TRBJ1-2,12,ASSEIGTGTGYT
TRBV5-1,TRBJ2-3,13,ASSLGRSVGDTQY
TRBV28,TRBJ1-2,10,ASSGDRPGYT
TRBV18,TRBJ2-7,11,ASSREDRGLQY
TRBV4-1,TRBJ2-1,11,ASIGGRANEQF
TRBV5-1,TRBJ2-3,15,ASSLATGGLPTDTQY
TRBV6-1,TRBJ1-4,16,ASSAPGTGPGWGEKLF
TRBV6-2/TRBV6-3,TRBJ1-2,13,ASSTGQGANYGYT
TRBV21-1,TRBJ2-3,15,ASSPHTGQVPTDTQY
TRBV29-1,TRBJ2-2,10,SVTGTTGELF
TRBV7-2,TRBJ2-7,12,ASSPMAAGFEQY
TRBV27,TRBJ2-3,12,ASSHRGPRDTQY
TRBV6-5,TRBJ1-5,12,ASSTPGQGGFTD
TRBV30,TRBJ2-3,10,AWTSGQDTQY
TRBV7-2,TRBJ2-1,13,ASSLVGQGYNEQF
TRBV6-5,TRBJ2-1,13,ASSPGQGGYNEQF
TRBV30,TRBJ2-3,12,AWSGRQGVDTQY
TRBV10-3,TRBJ2-1,16,AISDDGTSGRGYNEQF
TRBV5-1,TRBJ1-6,13,ASSHGTGGNSPLH
TRBV12-3/TRBV12-4,TRBJ2-1,11,ASRGTLYNEQF
TRBV30,TRBJ1-3,13,AWNRNTFSGNTIY